Following are 22 T cell receptor beta chains from one sample sequenced in a study of CD8 T cells in ankylosing spondylitis. TCRdb re-called the 5' RACE reads through MiXCR, storing one row per CDR3 protein. This sample has a few hundred thousand distinct CDR3 sequences; around 20% occur once, and the top ten carry 7.8%. The sequencing input was blood, either unsorted or a sorted T cell fraction (not recorded which). These receptors all come from a male donor with ankylosing spondylitis or in good health (not recorded which).

In DNA form, the CDR3 reads TGCGCCAGCAGCGCACCCGGGACAGGGTTCTCCTACGAGCAGTACGTC. Translation: CASSAPGTGFSYEQYV. V usage is TRBV5-1 and J usage is TRBJ2-7; TRBD1 matches at 9 bases. Losses at the gene ends were 4 bases for V and 0 bases for J; bases not matched to a gene: 8. Per germline, CDR1 SGHRS and CDR2 YFSETQ. This CDR3 spans 16 amino acids.

The chain uses TRBV7-9 and TRBJ2-5; tentatively, D is TRBD2 (5 bases). V shed 4 bases and J shed 2 bases, with 11 bases lying between them. Germline V CDR1 and CDR2: SEHNR, FQNEAQ (reference sequence). This CDR3 spans 14 amino acids. CDR3: CASSSGIAQETQYF. CDR3 in DNA: TGTGCCAGCAGCTCCGGGATAGCGCAAGAGACCCAGTACTTC.

The rearrangement joins TRBV27 to TRBJ2-3; possibly TRBD1 for D (5 bases). Germline CDR1 and CDR2: MNHEY and SMNVEV (reference sequence). V lost 7 bases, J lost 2 bases, and 10 bases lay in between. The CDR3 consists of 13 residues. The CDR3 DNA reads TGTGCCAGCAAAAGGGGTACCACAGATACGCAGTATTTT. Encoded protein: CASKRGTTDTQYF.

The CDR3 DNA reads as TGTGCCACCAGTGATTCCGGGACAGGGGAACAGCCCCAGCATTTT. Translation: CATSDSGTGEQPQHF. The gene calls are TRBV24-1 and TRBJ1-5; 10 bases match TRBD1. Germline assignment: CDR1 KGHDR and CDR2 SFDVKD. With 2 bases clipped from V and 7 bases from J, the junction kept 4 bases outside the gene matches. The CDR3 spans 15 residues.

This clonotype has just a few counts. The chain joins TRBV5-1 to TRBJ2-2; D is unclear. CDR3 length: 13 residues. Trimming left V 0 bases short and J 7 bases short, with 7 bases between. CDR1 is SGHRS, CDR2 YFSETQ, per germline. Here the CDR3 DNA reads TGCGCCAGCAGCTTGGATGGCAGCGGGGAGCTGTTTTTT. This encodes CASSLDGSGELFF.

J is TRBJ2-3 and V is TRBV28; D uncertain. The CDR3 length is 12 residues. Trimming stripped 5 bases from V and 4 bases from J, with 7 bases between. Looked up from germline, CDR1 is MDHEN and CDR2 is SYDVKM. This CDR3 is CASSNLPDTQYF. In DNA, the CDR3 is TGTGCCAGCAGTAATTTGCCAGATACGCAGTATTTT.

The chain links TRBV20-1 to TRBJ2-7, with 13 bases fitting TRBD2. V trimming: 6 bases; J trimming: 2 bases; junction bases outside the gene matches: 7. Germline loops: CDR1 DFQATT, CDR2 SNEGSKA (reference sequence). The CDR3 contains 15 residues. The CDR3 nucleotides read TGCAGTGCGTACCCGACTAGCGGGGGGACCTACGAGCAGTACGTC. It codes for CSAYPTSGGTYEQYV.

This clonotype was recorded once. The chain joins TRBV11-2 to TRBJ2-7, with 10 nucleotides matching TRBD2. The CDR3 has 13 amino acids. The trim removed 5 bases at V and 6 bases at J, leaving 4 bases unmatched. From germline, CDR1 is SGHAT and CDR2 FQNNGV. For the CDR3, the DNA is TGTGCCAGCAGCCCAGCGGGGGGGCCCGAGCAGTACGTC. It is translated as CASSPAGGPEQYV.

This clonotype was detected a few times. The V gene is TRBV9, the J gene TRBJ2-1, with 11 bases lining up with TRBD2. Looked up from germline, CDR1 is SGDLS and CDR2 is YYNGEE. The CDR3 has 17 amino acids. V trimming: 4 bases; J trimming: 3 bases; junction bases outside the gene matches: 9. The CDR3 coding sequence is TGTGCCAGCAGCTTCCCCACTAGCGGGAGCGTCTACAATGAGCAGTTCTTC. This encodes CASSFPTSGSVYNEQFF. The whole variable domain, filled in from reference TRBV9 and TRBJ2-1, reads DSGVTQTPKHLITATGQRVTLRCSPRSGDLSVYWYQQSLDQGLQFLIQYYNGEERAKGNILERFSAQQFPDLHSELNLSSLELGDSALYFCASSFPTSGSVYNEQFFGPGTRLTVL.

The chain has TRBV5-1 and TRBJ2-5; D remains ambiguous. Trimming took 1 base from V and 0 from J, leaving 13 bases between them. Germline CDR1 SGHRS, CDR2 YFSETQ. This CDR3 region has 16 residues. Written as DNA, the CDR3 is TGCGCCAGCAGCTTGTATCCCGCGGCCAACCAAGAGACCCAGTACTTC. This encodes CASSLYPAANQETQYF. The complete variable domain, with remaining parts taken from reference TRBV5-1 and TRBJ2-5, reads KAGVTQTPRYLIKTRGQQVTLSCSPISGHRSVSWYQQTPGQGLQFLFEYFSETQRNKGNFPGRFSGRQFSNSRSEMNVSTLELGDSALYLCASSLYPAANQETQYFGPGTRLLVL.

The V gene is TRBV6-6, the J gene TRBJ1-1; D gene uncertain. The CDR3 covers 11 residues. V lost 8 bases and J 1 base, leaving 5 bases between the germline ends. Germline CDR1 reads MNHNY; CDR2 reads SVGAGI (reference sequence). The CDR3, as DNA: TGTGCCAGCCCGGGGAACACTGAAGCTTTCTTT. Its translation is CASPGNTEAFF.

V is TRBV12-3 or TRBV12-4 and J is TRBJ2-5; tentative D call: TRBD1 (6 bases). The CDR3 has 16 amino acids. V dropped 1 base and J dropped 1 base, with 13 bases sitting between them. The DNA of the CDR3 is TGTGCCAGCAGTTTAGTCCTCCAGGGGTCCCAAGAGACCCAGTACTTC. Translating it yields CASSLVLQGSQETQYF.

This clonotype was seen more than once but under ten times. V and J are TRBV29-1 and TRBJ1-2; possibly TRBD1 for D (5 bases). V shed 7 bases and J shed 8 bases, with 23 bases lying between them. This CDR3 has 14 residues. Germline-derived CDR1 and CDR2 are SQVTM and ANQGSEA. The CDR3 DNA sequence: TGCAGCGCCGGGGTCGCATTACAGGCAGGCGGCTACACCTTC. Its protein is CSAGVALQAGGYTF.

A few counts support this clonotype. The chain links TRBV6-5 to TRBJ1-6, with 8 nucleotides matching TRBD1. This CDR3 is built from 16 residues. The V gene's germline CDR1 is MNHEY and CDR2 SVGAGI. After removal of 2 bases from V and 9 bases from J, the junction contained 9 bases not matched to a gene. The CDR3 sequence: CASSYTSPGQVSPLHF. CDR3 DNA: TGTGCCAGCAGTTACACCTCACCGGGACAGGTTTCACCCCTCCACTTT.

The chain carries TRBV20-1 and TRBJ2-5, with 7 bases matching TRBD2. The CDR3 totals 15 residues. The germline V gene has CDR1 DFQATT and CDR2 SNEGSKA (reference sequence). The ends lost 0 bases at V and 1 base at J; junction bases unmatched: 5. CDR3 sequence reads: CSARDYASGQETQYF. CDR3 DNA: TGCAGTGCTAGAGATTACGCTAGCGGCCAAGAGACCCAGTACTTC.

The rearrangement uses TRBV5-1 and TRBJ2-5; D perhaps matches TRBD2 (6 bases). The CDR3 totals 16 residues. Trimming removed 0 bases at V and 2 bases at J, with 14 bases between. Germline V gene sequence: CDR1 SGHRS, CDR2 YFSETQ. CDR3 sequence (DNA): TGCGCCAGCAGCTTGGAATTTGGGGGAGGACAAGAGACCCAGTACTTC. It translates to CASSLEFGGGQETQYF. The complete variable domain, with remaining parts taken from reference TRBV5-1 and TRBJ2-5, reads KAGVTQTPRYLIKTRGQQVTLSCSPISGHRSVSWYQQTPGQGLQFLFEYFSETQRNKGNFPGRFSGRQFSNSRSEMNVSTLELGDSALYLCASSLEFGGGQETQYFGPGTRLLVL.

This clonotype turned up a few times. This chain links TRBV12-3 or TRBV12-4 with TRBJ2-1; 7 nucleotides line up with TRBD1. The trim removed 3 bases at V and 2 bases at J, leaving 1 base unmatched. This CDR3 has 14 residues. CDR3 in amino acids: CASSLTGTYNEQFF. CDR3 sequence (DNA): TGTGCCAGCAGTTTGACAGGGACCTACAATGAGCAGTTCTTC.

The table lists this clonotype with a few counts. One end of the junction does not line up with germline, which may come from a read error. The V gene is TRBV3-1, the J gene TRBJ2-5; a weak D match, TRBD2 (5 bases). CDR1 and CDR2 (germline): LGHDT, YNNKEL (reference sequence). This CDR3 is 12 amino acids long. CDR3: CASSSTGLAADF. The CDR3 DNA follows: TGTGCCAGCAGCTCAACGGGTCTAGCTGCAGACTTC.

The chain recombines TRBV11-2 with TRBJ2-1, with D uncertain. Germline loops: CDR1 SGHAT, CDR2 FQNNGV. V lost 4 bases to trimming and J lost 0 bases, with 7 bases between them. The CDR3 extends over 14 amino acids. CDR3 nucleotide sequence: TGTGCCAGCAGCTCCATCGGCTCCTACAATGAGCAGTTCTTC. Its protein product is CASSSIGSYNEQFF.

The rearrangement uses TRBV5-1 and TRBJ2-1; 14 bases fit TRBD2. Germline V CDR1 and CDR2: SGHRS, YFSETQ. V trimming: 3 bases; J trimming: 5 bases; junction bases outside the gene matches: 7. This CDR3 is 17 amino acids long. The DNA for the CDR3 is TGCGCCAGCAGCTCGGGACTAGCGGGAGTAAGAGACAATGAGCAGTTCTTC. This encodes CASSSGLAGVRDNEQFF.

This clonotype was seen only a few times. V usage is TRBV11-2 and J usage is TRBJ2-6; TRBD1 is a possible D gene (5 bases). The CDR3 spans 15 residues. Germline CDR1 is SGHAT and CDR2 is FQNNGV. Trimming cost V 4 bases and J 0 bases, with 7 bases left between them. The CDR3 nucleotides read TGTGCCAGCAGCTATCAGGGCTCTGGGGCCAACGTCCTGACTTTC. This sequence encodes CASSYQGSGANVLTF.

DNA of the CDR3: TGCGCCAGCAGCCAAGGGTCAGGGCAGTCCTACAATGAGCAGTTCTTC. Translating it yields CASSQGSGQSYNEQFF. The chain employs TRBV4-1 and TRBJ2-1; tentatively, D is TRBD1 (5 bases). This CDR3 is built from 16 residues. Trimming pared 1 base from V and 1 base from J, leaving 11 bases between. Germline V CDR1 and CDR2: MGHRA, YSYEKL.